A selection of T cell receptor beta chains follows, all from one sample in a study of shared clonotypes between healthy human individuals. The repertoire was sequenced with immunoSEQ multiplex PCR; TCRdb's copy has only in-frame clones and lacks some. The repertoire consists of some 2 million clones, with around 95% occurring once and the leading ten covering 0.13%. Specimen: naive CD4+ T cells sorted from blood. These receptors were obtained from a young man in good health. CDR3s include the opening cysteine and the closing phenylalanine or tryptophan. A D gene is named only where the DNA matches it firmly. Not every row has a clone size; where given, it reads once, few, many or a size class.

v_call	clone_size	j_call	d_call	cdr3_nt	cdr3_aa
TRBV9	.	TRBJ1-4	.	TGTGCCAGCAGCGTAGGGTACCTAGGTGAAAAACTGTTTTTT	CASSVGYLGEKLFF
TRBV10-3	.	TRBJ2-3	TRBD2	TGTGCCATCCATGGTGGCGGGAGGGCCTCAGATACGCAGTATTTT	CAIHGGGRASDTQYF
TRBV9	.	TRBJ1-5	TRBD1	TGTGCCAGCAGCGTAGAGGGGGCCAATCAGCCCCAGCATTTT	CASSVEGANQPQHF
TRBV7-2	.	TRBJ1-4	.	TGTGCCAGCAGACCTGGGACTGCAACTAATGAAAAACTGTTTTTT	CASRPGTATNEKLFF
TRBV2	once	TRBJ2-7	.	TGTGCCAGCAGTGACTCCAGGGGTCTCAGCGAGCAGTACTTC	CASSDSRGLSEQYF
TRBV5-1	.	TRBJ2-5	.	TGCGCCAGCAGCGGAGGAGGAACCCAAGAGACCCAGTACTTC	CASSGGGTQETQYF
TRBV25-1	.	TRBJ2-1	.	TGTGCCAGCAGTGACCTGAACCTAGGGCTGAGAGGTAATGAGCAGTTCTTC	CASSDLNLGLRGNEQFF
TRBV5-1	once	TRBJ2-3	.	TGCGCCAGCAGCTTGGGTCGTGAGAGAGCCACAGATACGCAGTATTTT	CASSLGRERATDTQYF
TRBV5-4	.	TRBJ2-1	.	TGTGCCAGCAGCCCCAAAGACATGAATTGGCAGTTCTTC	CASSPKDMNWQFF
TRBV5-1	.	TRBJ2-7	.	TGCGCCAGCAGCGCCGGGGGACCCGCCTACGAGCAGTACTTC	CASSAGGPAYEQYF
TRBV10-3	.	TRBJ1-6	.	TGTGCCATCAGTGAGAGGTCCCAGTTTAATTCACCCCTCCACTTT	CAISERSQFNSPLHF
TRBV28	.	TRBJ2-7	TRBD1	TGTGCCAGCAGGCCGGGACAGCCCCTTCGAGAGCAGTACTTC	CASRPGQPLREQYF
TRBV5-4	.	TRBJ2-7	TRBD2	TGTGCCAGCAGGCGACTAGCGGGAGGGCTCAACGAGCAGTACTTC	CASRRLAGGLNEQYF
TRBV4-1	.	TRBJ2-5	.	TGCGCCAGCAGCCAAGATTTGTTACGAGAGACCCAGTACTTC	CASSQDLLRETQYF
TRBV21-1	.	TRBJ2-1	.	TGTGCCAGCATTATGTATGAGCAGTTCTTC	CASIMYEQFF
TRBV19	.	TRBJ1-5	.	TGTGCCAGTAGTGCCATTGGTGGCAATCAGCCCCAGCATTTT	CASSAIGGNQPQHF
TRBV9	.	TRBJ1-3	.	TGTGCCAGCAGCGTAGCAGGGCAGGGAGGAAACACCATATATTTT	CASSVAGQGGNTIYF
TRBV4-1	.	TRBJ1-3	.	TGCGCCAGCAGCCAAGATGGGGGGCCAGGAAACACCATATATTTT	CASSQDGGPGNTIYF
TRBV11-2	.	TRBJ1-3	.	TGTGCCAGCAGCCTCGACGGCCTCGGGGGAAACACCATATATTTT	CASSLDGLGGNTIYF
TRBV6-6	.	TRBJ1-6	TRBD1	TGTGCCAGCAGCGGGACAGGAGAAAATTCACCCCTCCACTTT	CASSGTGENSPLHF
TRBV11-2	.	TRBJ1-4	.	TGTGCCAGCAGCCCGGGACGTTCACTCGGACTGTTTTTT	CASSPGRSLGLFF
TRBV5-1	.	TRBJ2-5	TRBD2	TGCGCCAGCAGCCTCGGGACTACTCAAGAGACCCAGTACTTC	CASSLGTTQETQYF
TRBV12-5	.	TRBJ1-1	.	TGTGCTAGTGGTTTGGGAACTGAAGCTTTCTTT	CASGLGTEAFF
TRBV18	.	TRBJ1-6	.	TGTGCCAGCTCACCACAGGGTCCCGCTGATAATTCACCCCTCCACTTT	CASSPQGPADNSPLHF
TRBV28	.	TRBJ1-1	TRBD1	TGTGCCAGCAGTTTATGGAAGGGACAGGGAGACACTGAAGCTTTCTTT	CASSLWKGQGDTEAFF
TRBV5-4	.	TRBJ1-1	TRBD1	TGTGCCAGCAGCCCACGGGACAGGGGTACGCTGAACACTGAAGCTTTCTTT	CASSPRDRGTLNTEAFF
TRBV30	once	TRBJ2-7	TRBD2	TGTGCCTGGACTAGCGGGAACCTCGAGCAGTACTTC	CAWTSGNLEQYF
TRBV25-1	.	TRBJ2-5	.	TGTGCCAGCAGTGAATTCGAAAGGCAAGAGACCCAGTACTTC	CASSEFERQETQYF
TRBV6-1	.	TRBJ1-2	.	TGTGCCAGCAGGCAGGGGACTTCCTATGGCTACACCTTC	CASRQGTSYGYTF
TRBV27	.	TRBJ1-1	.	TGTGCCAGCAGTTTCCGTGGGCGGAACACTGAAGCTTTCTTT	CASSFRGRNTEAFF
TRBV4-3	.	TRBJ1-6	.	TGCGCCAGCAGCCAAGAGGGGAGCTCCTATAATTCACCCCTCCACTTT	CASSQEGSSYNSPLHF
TRBV19	.	TRBJ2-5	.	TGTGCCAGTATAGGAATACGAGGAGGGAAAGAGACCCAGTACTTC	CASIGIRGGKETQYF
TRBV7-9	.	TRBJ2-2	TRBD1	TGTGCCAGCAGCTCAGACAGGGGCGTGAACACCGGGGAGCTGTTTTTT	CASSSDRGVNTGELFF
TRBV29-1	.	TRBJ2-6	.	TGCAGCGTGGAAGAGGGACCTGGGGCCAACGTCCTGACTTTC	CSVEEGPGANVLTF
TRBV19	.	TRBJ1-1	.	TGTGCCAGTAGTATTTTCACTGAAGCTTTCTTT	CASSIFTEAFF
TRBV6-5	.	TRBJ2-5	.	TGTGCCAGCAGTTATTTAGGGGGGTCCCAAGAGACCCAGTACTTC	CASSYLGGSQETQYF
TRBV9	once	TRBJ2-5	TRBD2	TGTGCCAGCAACCAAGGACTAGCGGGTACCGGGGGGACCCAGTACTTC	CASNQGLAGTGGTQYF
TRBV6-6	.	TRBJ2-5	TRBD1	TGTGCCAGCAGGGGAACAGGGGGGGAGACCCAGTACTTC	CASRGTGGETQYF
TRBV2	once	TRBJ2-7	.	TGTGCCAGCAGTGTGCAGGGTGGCTACGAGCAGTACTTC	CASSVQGGYEQYF
TRBV5-1	.	TRBJ2-7	TRBD1	TGCGCCAGCAGACCCGGGACAGGGGTTGCCTACGAGCAGTACTTC	CASRPGTGVAYEQYF
TRBV4-1	.	TRBJ2-7	TRBD1	TGCGCCAGCAGCCAACCCGGGACAGGGGCCTACGAGCAGTACTTC	CASSQPGTGAYEQYF
TRBV7-2	.	TRBJ1-1	.	TGTGCCAGCAGCTTAGTTGGAGCGGCAGGGAGTGAAGCTTTCTTT	CASSLVGAAGSEAFF
TRBV6-1	.	TRBJ1-5	.	TGTGCCAGCAGTGAAGCCTTCAATAGCAATCAGCCCCAGCATTTT	CASSEAFNSNQPQHF
TRBV18	.	TRBJ1-1	TRBD1	TGTGCCAGCTCGCTGACAGGGGATAGGAACACTGAAGCTTTCTTT	CASSLTGDRNTEAFF
TRBV4-3	.	TRBJ1-2	TRBD1	TGCGCCAGCAGCCTAGAGACAGGGGCCTATGGCTACACCTTC	CASSLETGAYGYTF
TRBV10-1	.	TRBJ2-7	.	TGCGCCAGCAGTGAGAAGGGGTCCCCCTACGAGCAGTACTTC	CASSEKGSPYEQYF
TRBV7-2	.	TRBJ2-1	.	TGTGCCAGCAGCTTAGCTGCCTCTTACAATGAGCAGTTCTTC	CASSLAASYNEQFF
TRBV27	.	TRBJ2-1	TRBD1	TGTGCCAGTAATCCGACAGGGGCGGACTACAATGAGCAGTTCTTC	CASNPTGADYNEQFF
TRBV7-2	once	TRBJ2-7	TRBD1	TGTGCCAGCAGCTTAGGACAGGGGGCGTTCGAGCAGTACTTC	CASSLGQGAFEQYF
TRBV7-7	once	TRBJ1-1	.	TGTGCTAGCAGCTTAGAAATGAACACTGAAGCTTTCTTT	CASSLEMNTEAFF
TRBV5-4	.	TRBJ1-4	.	TGTGCCAGTTACAGGGCTCCCAATGAAAAACTGTTTTTT	CASYRAPNEKLFF
TRBV30	.	TRBJ1-6	.	TGTGCCTGTACAGGAGGGTCCTATAATTCACCCCTCCACTTT	CACTGGSYNSPLHF